The present T cell receptor beta chain was sequenced within a study of OX40 agonist ivuxolimab in advanced cancers. Repertoires were generated with immunoSEQ multiplex PCR, while TCRdb's copy carries only in-frame clones and drops some. The sample includes more than 45,000 clones, around 94% of them seen just once. Study-wide results and limits: On average, a greater number of expanded clones characterised CD8+ T cells relative to CD4+.

Germline CDR1 SQVTM, CDR2 ANQGSEA. This CDR3 contains 12 residues. V shed 4 bases and J 2 bases; nucleotides not matched to a gene: 1. Concerning this clone itself: What it recognizes is unknown.

This chain uses TRBV29-1 with TRBJ2-7; 8 nucleotides align to TRBD2. The sample consisted of CD4+ or CD8+ T cells sorted from blood, taken in a trial of the OX40 agonist ivuxolimab. This clonotype originated in an adult with an advanced solid tumor such as melanoma, head and neck, liver or kidney cancer. The CDR3: CSVAGGTYEQYF. Written as DNA, the CDR3 is TGCAGCGTTGCGGGGGGGACCTACGAGCAGTACTTC.